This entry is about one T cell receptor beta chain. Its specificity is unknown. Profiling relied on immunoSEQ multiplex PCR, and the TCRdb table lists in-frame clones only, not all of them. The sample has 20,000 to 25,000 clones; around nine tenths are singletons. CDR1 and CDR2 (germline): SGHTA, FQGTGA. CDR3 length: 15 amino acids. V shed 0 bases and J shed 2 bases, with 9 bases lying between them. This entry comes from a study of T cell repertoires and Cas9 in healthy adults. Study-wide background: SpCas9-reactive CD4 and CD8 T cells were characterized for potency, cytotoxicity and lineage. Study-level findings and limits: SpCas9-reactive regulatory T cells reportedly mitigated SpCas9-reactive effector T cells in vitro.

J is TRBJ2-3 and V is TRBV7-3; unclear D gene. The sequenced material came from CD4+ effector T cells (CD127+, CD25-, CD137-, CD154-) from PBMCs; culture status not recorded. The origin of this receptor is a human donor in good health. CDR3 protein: CASSLTGTPTDTQYF. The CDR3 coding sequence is TGTGCCAGCAGCTTAACGGGAACCCCCACAGATACGCAGTATTTT.